The 9 T cell receptor beta chains in this list originate from one sample, sequenced in a study of blood T cell repertoires in COVID-19. Profiled with immunoSEQ multiplex PCR; TCRdb holds only in-frame clones, not every one. This table holds about 260,000 clones, 88% found once. Sequenced input: peripheral blood. The receptors originated from a human donor in a cohort sampled during active COVID-19.

V usage is TRBV7-9 and J usage is TRBJ2-3; D is unclear. The CDR3 contains 14 residues. Germline CDR1 reads SEHNR; CDR2 reads FQNEAQ (reference sequence). V was pared by 1 base and J by 4 bases, with 9 bases between. CDR3 region: CASSLEQSSDTQYF. The CDR3 DNA reads TGTGCCAGCAGCTTAGAACAATCGTCAGATACGCAGTATTTT.

This rearrangement joins TRBV12-1 to TRBJ2-7; TRBD2, the D gene given by the table, was not confirmed from the DNA. TRBV12-1 is a pseudogene. The CDR3 is 16 amino acids. The CDR3 DNA reads as TGTGCCAGCAGCTTCCGCCGGGCTAGCGGCCCCTACGAGCAGTACTTC. This translates into CASSFRRASGPYEQYF.

This rearrangement joins TRBV5-1 to TRBJ2-7, with 9 bases that match TRBD1. The CDR3 is 16 amino acids. Germline CDR1 SGHRS, CDR2 YFSETQ. V lost 4 bases, J lost 2 bases, and 10 bases stayed unmatched. The CDR3, as DNA: TGCGCCAGCAGCCCCCTCGGGACAGGGAACCCCTACGAGCAGTACTTC. It translates to CASSPLGTGNPYEQYF.

This clone appeared a single time. This specimen includes other DNA sequences encoding the same CDR3. This chain uses TRBV7-2 with TRBJ2-7, with TRBD1 matching over 8 bases. The V and J ends lost 1 base and 2 bases, in that order; junction bases with no gene match: 1. The germline gives CDR1 SGHTA, CDR2 FQGNSA. The CDR3 has 14 amino acids. CDR3 sequence: CASSLGQGTYEQYF. The DNA of the CDR3 is TGTGCCAGCAGCTTAGGACAGGGGACCTACGAGCAGTACTTC.

J is TRBJ1-2 and V is TRBV5-6, with 8 bases that match TRBD1. The CDR3 extends over 14 amino acids. The junction had 3 bases not matched to a gene; V was cut back by 2 bases and J by 3 bases. The germline V gene has CDR1 SGHDT and CDR2 YYEEEE. For the CDR3, the DNA is TGTGCCAGCAGCTTCCAGGGGGCGTACTATGGCTACACCTTC. This encodes CASSFQGAYYGYTF.

The rearrangement links TRBV9 to TRBJ2-3; 7 bases map to TRBD1. The V gene's germline CDR1 is SGDLS and CDR2 YYNGEE. J lost 3 bases, V lost 2 bases, and 9 bases had no gene match. The CDR3 length is 16 residues. CDR3 coding DNA: TGTGCCAGCAGCGTGACAGGGAAGGATTGGACAGATACGCAGTATTTT. The encoded protein is CASSVTGKDWTDTQYF.

The chain is built from TRBV7-8 and TRBJ2-3, with D perhaps matching TRBD2 (5 bases). V lost 5 bases to trimming and J lost 2 bases, with 11 bases between them. Germline lookup yields CDR1 SGHVS and CDR2 FQNEAQ. This CDR3 is 14 amino acids long. The CDR3 sequence is CASSAGLLTDTQYF. The CDR3, as DNA: TGTGCCAGCAGCGCTGGACTCCTCACAGATACGCAGTATTTT.

In its sample, this clone was seen once. This chain joins TRBV4-2 and TRBJ2-7, with 10 bases matching TRBD2. The CDR3 extends over 15 amino acids. Germline lookup yields CDR1 LGHNA and CDR2 YNFKEQ. The J segment lost 2 bases and the V segment lost 5 bases, leaving 6 bases of the junction unmatched. CDR3 loop: CASSKTSGRAYEQYF. The CDR3 DNA reads as TGTGCCAGCAGCAAAACCAGCGGGAGGGCCTACGAGCAGTACTTC.

The CDR3 bases are TGTGCCAGCAGTGAGCCGGGGGTATCGAACACCGGGGAGCTGTTTTTT. It is translated as CASSEPGVSNTGELFF. This chain joins TRBV6-2 or TRBV6-3 and TRBJ2-2; tentative D call: TRBD2 (6 bases). Germline-derived CDR1 and CDR2 are MNHEY and SVGEGT. CDR3 length equals 16 residues. V shed 5 bases and J shed 0 bases, with 13 bases lying between them.